Listed here are 30 T cell receptor beta chains from one sample, sequenced in a study of blood T cell repertoires in COVID-19. Sequencing used immunoSEQ multiplex PCR; TCRdb keeps in-frame clones, though not all of them. The sample lists more than 300,000 clones; 85% to 90% were seen once. The source material was peripheral blood. These receptors were taken from a woman in her 70s with COVID-19, enrolled during active disease.

This clone was found once. The chain joins TRBV6-6 to TRBJ1-2; 10 bases map to TRBD1. The germline CDR1 and CDR2 sequences are MNHNY and SVGAGI (reference sequence). The V segment lost 0 bases and the J segment 1 base; nucleotides outside the gene matches: 2. CDR3 size: 16 residues. CDR3 sequence (DNA): TGTGCCAGCAGTTACTCATGGACAGGGGGTAACTATGGCTACACCTTC. Translating it yields CASSYSWTGGNYGYTF.

J is TRBJ1-5 and V is TRBV4-1; D is undetermined. CDR1 is MGHRA and CDR2 is YSYEKL in the germline V gene. V gave up 4 bases and J gave up 0 bases, with 7 bases separating them. The CDR3 loop spans 14 amino acids. In DNA, the CDR3 is TGCGCCAGCAGCCGGGCAAGTAGCAATCAGCCCCAGCATTTT. Protein: CASSRASSNQPQHF.

Turning to this clone: Other DNA sequences in the same sample also yield this CDR3. The chain carries TRBV5-1 and TRBJ1-4; D possibly corresponds to TRBD1 (5 bases). Looked up from germline, CDR1 is SGHRS and CDR2 is YFSETQ. V was clipped by 3 bases and J by 0 bases, with 9 bases between them. This CDR3 comprises 15 residues. The CDR3 reads CASSSQGATNEKLFF. In DNA, the CDR3 is TGCGCCAGCAGCTCCCAGGGTGCAACTAATGAAAAACTGTTTTTT.

This clone was detected only a few times. V usage is TRBV4-1 and J usage is TRBJ2-7, with TRBD2 matching 8 bases. With 1 base clipped from V and 7 bases from J, the junction kept 12 bases outside the gene matches. The CDR3 consists of 16 residues. Germline V gives CDR1 MGHRA, CDR2 YSYEKL. The CDR3 here is CASSQAPGLVSGEQYF. In DNA form, the CDR3 reads TGCGCCAGCAGCCAAGCCCCGGGACTAGTAAGTGGAGAGCAGTACTTC.

This clone appeared a single time. The chain joins TRBV5-1 to TRBJ1-5; the match to TRBD1 covers 7 bases. The CDR3 is 16 amino acids. Germline V gene data show CDR1 as SGHRS and CDR2 as YFSETQ. V lost 4 bases to trimming and J lost 2 bases; unmatched junction nucleotides: 9. CDR3 bases: TGCGCCAGCAGCACAGAGGACAGGTGGGGCAATCAGCCCCAGCATTTT. This encodes CASSTEDRWGNQPQHF. Full variable domain (remainder filled in from reference TRBV5-1 and TRBJ1-5): KAGVTQTPRYLIKTRGQQVTLSCSPISGHRSVSWYQQTPGQGLQFLFEYFSETQRNKGNFPGRFSGRQFSNSRSEMNVSTLELGDSALYLCASSTEDRWGNQPQHFGDGTRLSIL.

The CDR3 reads CASSWDRPGGYTF. The CDR3 nucleotides read TGTGCCAGCAGCTGGGACAGGCCGGGCGGCTACACCTTC. J is TRBJ1-2 and V is TRBV5-6; 8 bases are shared with TRBD1. The length of the CDR3 is 13 residues. In germline, CDR1 is SGHDT, CDR2 YYEEEE. Unmatched junction bases numbered 6, after V lost 3 bases and J lost 8 bases.

The CDR3 sequence is CASRGQGGRNEQFF. The CDR3 bases are TGTGCCAGCCGAGGACAGGGCGGGCGCAATGAGCAGTTCTTC. J is TRBJ2-1 and V is TRBV5-8, with 8 bases aligning to TRBD1. Germline values: CDR1 SGHTS, CDR2 YDEGEE. CDR3 length: 14 residues. Trimming removed 7 bases from V and 6 bases from J; junction bases left unmatched: 9.

The chain is built from TRBV28 and TRBJ2-7; 7 bases map to TRBD2. Germline CDR1 MDHEN, CDR2 SYDVKM. Trimming at V came to 7 bases and at J to 5 bases, leaving 8 bases not matched to a gene. CDR3 length equals 13 residues. CDR3 in DNA: TGTGCCAGCATGCCTACTAGCGTCAACGAGCAGTACTTC. Translating gives CASMPTSVNEQYF.

J is TRBJ2-3 and V is TRBV11-2; perhaps TRBD1 as D (6 bases). This CDR3 comprises 15 residues. Germline lookup yields CDR1 SGHAT and CDR2 FQNNGV. V was clipped by 5 bases and J by 3 bases, with 15 bases between them. CDR3 sequence reads: CASSPEVTGTDTQYF. The DNA of the CDR3 is TGTGCCAGCAGCCCGGAGGTCACAGGGACAGATACGCAGTATTTT.

CDR3: CATSREGGTEAFF. As DNA, the CDR3 is TGTGCCACCAGTCGGGAGGGAGGGACTGAAGCTTTCTTT. This rearrangement joins TRBV24-1 to TRBJ1-1; D not resolved. CDR1 is KGHDR and CDR2 is SFDVKD in the germline V gene. This CDR3 is built from 13 residues. V gave up 6 bases and J gave up 5 bases, with 12 bases separating them.

The V gene is TRBV6-5, the J gene TRBJ2-5, with a possible D match to TRBD2 (6 bases). Germline V gives CDR1 MNHEY, CDR2 SVGAGI. Trimming shortened V by 4 bases and J by 4 bases, and 16 bases separated the two germline ends. This CDR3 is built from 15 residues. In nucleotides, the CDR3 is TGTGCCAGCAGTTCTTTCGGGACTCCCGGAGAGACCCAGTACTTC. It translates to CASSSFGTPGETQYF.

This clone was counted once. The chain joins TRBV7-2 to TRBJ1-5; the D is unclear. This CDR3 has 13 residues. V lost 4 bases, J lost 1 base, and 5 bases lay in between. CDR1 SGHTA and CDR2 FQGNSA come from the germline V gene. The CDR3 sequence is CASSYYSNQPQHF. CDR3 DNA: TGTGCCAGCAGCTACTACAGCAATCAGCCCCAGCATTTT.

This rearrangement joins TRBV24-1 to TRBJ2-7, with D unclear. Trimming removed 5 bases from V and 0 bases from J, with 7 bases in between. CDR3 size: 13 residues. The germline V gene encodes CDR1 KGHDR and CDR2 SFDVKD. The CDR3 spells CATSGLNSYEQYF. As DNA, the CDR3 is TGTGCCACCAGTGGGCTGAACTCCTACGAGCAGTACTTC.

The rearrangement joins TRBV28 to TRBJ2-1; D perhaps matches TRBD2 (7 bases). Germline V gene lookup returns CDR1 MDHEN and CDR2 SYDVKM. V was trimmed by 11 bases and J by 5 bases, leaving 16 bases between them. CDR3 length: 13 amino acids. CDR3 protein: CALGGLGDNEQFF. The CDR3 coding sequence is TGTGCCCTCGGGGGGCTGGGGGACAATGAGCAGTTCTTC.

This clone has a handful of counts. V usage is TRBV21-1 and J usage is TRBJ1-4; the tabulated D call, TRBD1, remains unverified against the DNA. TRBV21-1 is marked as a pseudogene. The CDR3 contains 15 residues. CDR3 in amino acids: CASSTRTGGVEKLFF. In nucleotides, the CDR3 is TGTGCCAGCAGCACCCGGACAGGGGGAGTAGAAAAACTGTTTTTT.

The CDR3 loop reads CASSQDSATQYF. The CDR3 nucleotides are TGCGCCAGCAGCCAAGATAGCGCCACCCAGTACTTC. The V and J genes are TRBV4-3 and TRBJ2-5; the D gene is possibly TRBD2 (5 bases). This CDR3 spans 12 amino acids. The V end was cut by 0 bases, the J end by 8 bases, with 7 bases between. Germline CDR1 LGHNA, CDR2 YSLEER.

The chain carries TRBV19 and TRBJ2-5; 12 positions match TRBD2. Trimming removed 2 bases from V and 5 bases from J; junction bases left unmatched: 6. From germline, CDR1 is LNHDA and CDR2 SQIVND (reference sequence). The CDR3 is 16 residues long. The CDR3 sequence is CASSIILAGGPETQYF. CDR3 sequence (DNA): TGTGCCAGTAGTATAATCCTAGCGGGGGGGCCGGAGACCCAGTACTTC.

A few counts support this clone. This chain uses TRBV29-1 with TRBJ1-2, with a possible D match to TRBD1 (6 bases). The V gene's germline CDR1 is SQVTM and CDR2 ANQGSEA. CDR3 length equals 16 residues. Trimming pared 2 bases from V and 0 bases from J, leaving 16 bases between. This CDR3 is CSVEFRQAQSNYGYTF. Written as DNA, the CDR3 is TGCAGCGTTGAATTCCGACAGGCCCAATCTAACTATGGCTACACCTTC.

The chain links TRBV6-5 to TRBJ2-7; D might be TRBD2 (5 bases). Trimming removed 6 bases from V and 2 bases from J, with 8 bases in between. The CDR3 extends over 12 amino acids. Germline CDR1 is MNHEY and CDR2 is SVGAGI. The CDR3 sequence: CASSGLPYEQYF. Here the CDR3 DNA reads TGTGCCAGCAGCGGACTCCCCTACGAGCAGTACTTC.

The chain employs TRBV10-1 and TRBJ1-1, with D hard to call. This CDR3 contains 13 residues. The ends were cut back, 6 bases at V and 4 bases at J, with 12 bases in the middle. The germline V gene encodes CDR1 WNHNN and CDR2 SYGVQD (reference sequence). The CDR3 loop reads CASRAAAGTEAFF. CDR3 sequence (DNA): TGCGCCAGCAGGGCAGCCGCGGGCACTGAAGCTTTCTTT.

This sequence joins TRBV24-1 and TRBJ2-1, with 13 bases identical to TRBD2. The CDR3 covers 18 residues. CDR1 is KGHDR, CDR2 SFDVKD, per germline. Trimming took 3 bases from V and 8 from J; bases not matched to a gene: 12. DNA of the CDR3: TGTGCCACCAGTGATCCAGGACTAGCGGGGGCCTCTACAGATGAGCAGTTCTTC. Translating gives CATSDPGLAGASTDEQFF.

Notes on this clone: This sample also contains other DNA sequences that code for the same CDR3. The chain has TRBV5-6 and TRBJ1-5; D is undetermined. CDR3 length equals 13 residues. The ends were cut back, 0 bases at V and 8 bases at J, with 9 bases in the middle. CDR1 and CDR2 from the germline V gene are SGHDT and YYEEEE. The CDR3 coding sequence is TGTGCCAGCAGCTTGGAGGGAGGAAAGCCCCAGCATTTT. Translation: CASSLEGGKPQHF.

V gene TRBV2 combines with J gene TRBJ2-2, with 7 bases aligning to TRBD1. This CDR3 region has 15 residues. The V and J ends lost 6 bases and 0 bases, in that order; junction bases with no gene match: 4. Germline V CDR1 and CDR2: SNHLY, FYNNEI. In DNA, the CDR3 is TGTGCCAGCAGGGCGGACAGGACGAACACCGGGGAGCTGTTTTTT. This gives the protein CASRADRTNTGELFF.

This clone has more than one count but fewer than ten. The chain joins TRBV21-1 to TRBJ1-2; the table's TRBD1 call for D was not verified on the DNA. TRBV21-1 corresponds to a pseudogene. This CDR3 has 14 residues. CDR3 bases: TGTGCCAGCAGCACACCCGACAGGGGGACTGGCTACACCTTC. Amino acid sequence: CASSTPDRGTGYTF.

This chain joins TRBV30 and TRBJ2-3; 7 bases align to TRBD1. The length of the CDR3 is 15 residues. V lost 5 bases to trimming and J lost 1 base; unmatched junction nucleotides: 9. Germline CDR1 is GTSNPN and CDR2 is SVGIG (reference sequence). The CDR3 region has the DNA TGTGCCTGGGCACCGGGGACAGCCGGCACAGATACGCAGTATTTT. As protein: CAWAPGTAGTDTQYF.

Turning to this clone: Other DNA sequences in this specimen translate into the identical CDR3. The chain uses TRBV4-1 and TRBJ1-3, with 8 bases aligning to TRBD1. The CDR3 covers 15 residues. Germline CDR1 and CDR2: MGHRA and YSYEKL. The V and J ends lost 3 bases and 4 bases, in that order; junction bases with no gene match: 5. CDR3 loop: CASSQGTGGGNTIYF. CDR3 coding DNA: TGCGCCAGCAGCCAGGGTACAGGGGGAGGAAACACCATATATTTT.

V usage is TRBV10-2 and J usage is TRBJ2-5; 12 bases line up with TRBD2. V gave up 2 bases and J gave up 5 bases; unmatched junction bases: 12. Germline values: CDR1 WSHSY, CDR2 SAAADI. The CDR3 runs to 18 residues. CDR3 bases: TGCGCCAGCAGTGAGGGACTAGGGCTAGCGGGGGGGCCGGAGACCCAGTACTTC. It translates to CASSEGLGLAGGPETQYF.

The chain employs TRBV11-3 and TRBJ2-3, with 11 bases aligning to TRBD1. Germline trimming cut 5 bases from V and 3 bases from J; bases unmatched to any gene: 4. CDR3 length: 15 amino acids. Germline assignment: CDR1 SGHNT and CDR2 YENEEA. The CDR3 here is CASSIGTGGTDTQYF. The CDR3 DNA is TGTGCCAGCAGCATCGGGACAGGGGGGACAGATACGCAGTATTTT.

The genes are TRBV2 and TRBJ2-7; 7 bases line up with TRBD2. Trimming at V came to 11 bases and at J to 0 bases, leaving 4 bases not matched to a gene. Germline values: CDR1 SNHLY, CDR2 FYNNEI. The CDR3 sequence is 12 residues long. As DNA, the CDR3 is TGTGCCTGGGGGGGGTACTCCTACGAGCAGTACTTC. It specifies CAWGGYSYEQYF.

This chain joins TRBV29-1 and TRBJ1-2; 8 bases match TRBD1. Germline loops: CDR1 SQVTM, CDR2 ANQGSEA. This CDR3 has 13 amino acids. V trimming: 6 bases; J trimming: 4 bases; junction bases outside the gene matches: 7. The CDR3 sequence is CSVRAGGIYGYTF. The CDR3 DNA reads TGCAGCGTACGAGCAGGGGGCATCTATGGCTACACCTTC.